This TCR beta chain was sequenced in a study of T cell responses to AZD1222 COVID-19 vaccine. The CDR3 is made up of 15 amino acids. The germline gives CDR1 SGDLS, CDR2 YYNGEE. Trimming took 0 bases from V and 2 from J, leaving 11 bases between them. The table came from immunoSEQ multiplex PCR; TCRdb's copy has only in-frame clones and leaves some out. The sample shows some 40,000 clones, just over 85% of them seen only once. This TCR came from an adult who received the MenACWY meningococcal vaccine as a control. V and J are TRBV9 and TRBJ1-1, with D unresolved. The sample in question was peripheral blood, obtained 28 days after the second dose of the MenACWY control vaccine. The CDR3 here is CASSVVPGVNTEAFF. CDR3 sequence (DNA): TGTGCCAGCAGCGTAGTCCCAGGAGTTAACACTGAAGCTTTCTTT.